The source of this T cell receptor (beta chain) is a study of T-cell reconstitution after alpha-beta-depleted transplantation in children. The CDR3 extends over 13 amino acids. Between the trimmed V and J ends, which lost 4 bases and 10 bases, there was a span of 15 bases. Germline V gene data show CDR1 as SGDLS and CDR2 as YYNGEE. Study-wide results and caveats: From newly produced T cells came most of the T-cell counts and diversity one year after transplant.

This clonotype was observed a few times. Its antigen is unknown. Molecular barcoding with unique molecular identifiers was used for the TCRbeta library. TCRdb used MiXCR to reprocess the PCR reads, holding one entry per CDR3 protein. The sample has about 240,000 distinct CDR3 sequences; about 23% are singletons. The clonotype comes from a girl aged 2-9 years with Fanconi anemia, due to receive a stem cell transplant. The sample here was PBMCs, taken before TCRalphabeta/CD19-depleted stem cell transplant. The chain employs TRBV9 and TRBJ2-1; the D is unclear. Written as DNA, the CDR3 is TGTGCCAGCAGCCCCCACCCGGATCCAGAGCAGTTCTTC. Translated, it gives CASSPHPDPEQFF.